This T cell receptor (beta chain) was obtained from a study of cytomegalovirus exposure and HLA in healthy donors. PCR employed 60 Vbeta and 13 Jbeta primers. Method: immunoSEQ multiplex PCR; TCRdb's copy keeps in-frame clones and lacks some. This sample has about 100,000 clones, with about 85% found just once. In germline, CDR1 is MGHRA, CDR2 YSYEKL. V trimming: 2 bases; J trimming: 8 bases; junction bases outside the gene matches: 5. The CDR3 totals 14 residues. The chain has TRBV4-1 and TRBJ2-1; 8 bases match TRBD1. The sequenced sample was PBMCs. This TCR derives from a man aged 30 to 39 in good health and CMV-seronegative. The CDR3 nucleotides are TGCGCCAGCAGCCAACCCAGGGGGCGCGATGAGCAGTTCTTC. Its protein is CASSQPRGRDEQFF.